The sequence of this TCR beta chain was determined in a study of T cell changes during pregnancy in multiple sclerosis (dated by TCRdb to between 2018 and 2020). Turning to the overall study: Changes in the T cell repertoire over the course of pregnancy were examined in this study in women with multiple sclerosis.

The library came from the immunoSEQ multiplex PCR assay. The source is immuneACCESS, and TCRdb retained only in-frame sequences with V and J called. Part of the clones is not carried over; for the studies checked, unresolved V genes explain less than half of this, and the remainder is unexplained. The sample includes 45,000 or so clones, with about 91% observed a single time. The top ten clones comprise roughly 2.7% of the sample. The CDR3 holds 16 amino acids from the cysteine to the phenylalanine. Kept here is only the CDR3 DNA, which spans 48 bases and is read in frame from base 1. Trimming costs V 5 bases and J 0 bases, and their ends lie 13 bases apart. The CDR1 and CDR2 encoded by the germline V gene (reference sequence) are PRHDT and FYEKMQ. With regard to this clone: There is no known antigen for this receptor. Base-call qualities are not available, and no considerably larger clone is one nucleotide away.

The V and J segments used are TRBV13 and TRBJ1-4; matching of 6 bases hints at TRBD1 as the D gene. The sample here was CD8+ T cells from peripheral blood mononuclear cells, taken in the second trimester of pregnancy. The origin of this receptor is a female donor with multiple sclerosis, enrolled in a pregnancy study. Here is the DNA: TGTGCCAGCAGCCAGGGGACCGACGCAACTAATGAAAAACTGTTTTTT. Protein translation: CASSQGTDATNEKLFF.